Given below is one T cell receptor (beta chain) in context. Per the germline V gene, CDR1 is SGHRS and CDR2 is YFSETQ. The V and J ends lost 3 bases and 0 bases, in that order; junction bases with no gene match: 4. This CDR3 has 15 residues. These data belong to a study of T-cell reconstitution after alpha-beta-depleted transplantation in children. Unique molecular identifiers were built into the TCRbeta library. MiXCR was run by TCRdb on the PCR reads, yielding one entry per CDR3 protein. The data show fewer than 750,000 distinct CDR3 sequences, with over 25% seen just once and around a third held by the top ten.

The source material was PBMCs, sampled before TCRalphabeta/CD19-depleted stem cell transplant. The chain is built from TRBV5-1 and TRBJ1-1, with 8 bases lining up with TRBD1. The origin of this receptor is a boy younger than two with Wiskott-Aldrich syndrome, due to receive a stem cell transplant. As DNA, the CDR3 is TGCGCCAGCAGCTCGGACAGGGCAATGAACACTGAAGCTTTCTTT. Protein product: CASSSDRAMNTEAFF.